The 23 T cell receptor beta chains given below trace back to one sample, sequenced in a study of T-cell reconstitution after alpha-beta-depleted transplantation in children. Unique molecular identifiers tagged the TCRbeta library. Using its own MiXCR run on the PCR reads, TCRdb lists one record per CDR3 protein. The table includes about 980,000 distinct CDR3 sequences, about 30% detected once. Material: PBMCs, mostly from graft donor cells, obtained 360 days after TCRalphabeta/CD19-depleted stem cell transplant. All receptors derive from a boy under two years old who had a stem cell transplant for SCID, so the T cells may come from the graft donor.

This clonotype has just a few counts. The chain combines TRBV5-1 with TRBJ2-7; 9 positions match TRBD2. Per the germline V gene, CDR1 is SGHRS and CDR2 is YFSETQ. This CDR3 spans 15 amino acids. The J segment lost 4 bases and the V segment lost 3 bases, leaving 8 bases of the junction unmatched. The CDR3 coding sequence is TGCGCCAGCAGCTCCACCGGGACTAGCCAGTACGAGCAGTACTTC. Its protein product is CASSSTGTSQYEQYF.

This clonotype was observed a handful of times. J is TRBJ2-7 and V is TRBV27; perhaps TRBD2 as D (6 bases). Germline CDR1 is MNHEY and CDR2 is SMNVEV (reference sequence). V was cut by 3 bases and J by 6 bases, with 15 bases left in between. The CDR3 is 14 amino acids. The CDR3 nucleotides are TGTGCCAGCAGTTTTCTAGCGAGGGGACGCGAGCAGTACTTC. Protein product: CASSFLARGREQYF.

The chain couples TRBV20-1 to TRBJ1-5, with TRBD1 as a possible D gene (5 bases). The germline V gene encodes CDR1 DFQATT and CDR2 SNEGSKA (reference sequence). This CDR3 comprises 15 residues. V lost 1 base and J lost 0, with 10 bases in between. The CDR3, as DNA: TGCAGTGCTAGAGTGGCAGGGCATAGCAATCAGCCCCAGCATTTT. This gives the protein CSARVAGHSNQPQHF.

This clonotype was counted between two and nine times. V and J are TRBV9 and TRBJ1-4; perhaps TRBD1 as D (6 bases). CDR3 size: 15 residues. Trimming removed 2 bases at V and 5 bases at J, with 13 bases between. CDR1 and CDR2 from the germline V gene are SGDLS and YYNGEE. CDR3 sequence: CASSVYWGTNEKLFF. In DNA, the CDR3 is TGTGCCAGCAGCGTTTACTGGGGGACAAATGAAAAACTGTTTTTT.

The J gene is TRBJ1-2, the V gene TRBV4-3, with D possibly matching TRBD1 (5 bases). Germline V lookup: CDR1 LGHNA, CDR2 YSLEER. V was pared by 0 bases and J by 11 bases, with 19 bases between. The CDR3 is made up of 15 amino acids. CDR3 sequence: CASSQDGAQGAEYTF. In nucleotides, the CDR3 is TGCGCCAGCAGCCAAGACGGGGCCCAGGGAGCGGAATACACCTTC.

J is TRBJ2-2 and V is TRBV18, with TRBD2 identical over 8 bases. The CDR3 contains 14 residues. CDR1 and CDR2 (germline): KGHSH, LQKENI. V lost 4 bases, J lost 4 bases, and 2 bases stayed unmatched. Written as DNA, the CDR3 is TGTGCCAGCTCACAGCGGGGGTTCACCGGGGAGCTGTTTTTT. This gives the protein CASSQRGFTGELFF.

The rearrangement joins TRBV12-3 or TRBV12-4 to TRBJ1-2; D is uncertain. Trimming pared 6 bases from V and 4 bases from J, leaving 12 bases between. This CDR3 is 13 amino acids long. CDR3 residues: CASSPVNGYGYTF. Here the CDR3 DNA reads TGTGCCAGCAGCCCCGTAAATGGCTATGGCTACACCTTC.

This sequence joins TRBV12-3 or TRBV12-4 and TRBJ1-1; D is perhaps TRBD1 (5 bases). The CDR3 length is 11 residues. V was pared by 7 bases and J by 7 bases, with 10 bases between. The CDR3 sequence: CASTSGREAFF. CDR3 coding DNA: TGTGCCAGCACCTCGGGACGTGAAGCTTTCTTT.

This clonotype was counted only a few times. The genes are TRBV4-2 and TRBJ2-1; 11 nucleotides agree with TRBD2. V dropped 0 bases and J dropped 4; count of bases not matched to a gene: 5. The CDR3 is made up of 17 amino acids. CDR1 is LGHNA, CDR2 YNFKEQ, per germline. The CDR3 is CASSQESLAGGYNEQFF. The CDR3 DNA is TGTGCCAGCAGCCAAGAATCCCTAGCGGGGGGTTACAATGAGCAGTTCTTC.

The chain joins TRBV7-2 to TRBJ2-5; TRBD1 might be the D (5 bases). This CDR3 region has 13 residues. V lost 4 bases and J 6 bases, leaving 12 bases between the germline ends. CDR1 is SGHTA, CDR2 FQGNSA, per germline. The CDR3 nucleotides are TGTGCCAGCAGCTCAAGGGGTGGTCAGACCCAGTACTTC. It codes for CASSSRGGQTQYF.

This clonotype has only a few counts. The genes are TRBV5-1 and TRBJ2-1; D possibly matches TRBD1 or TRBD2 (5 bases each). Trimming took off 4 bases at V and 8 bases at J, with 7 bases between the two ends. This CDR3 is built from 11 residues. Germline assignment: CDR1 SGHRS and CDR2 YFSETQ. The CDR3 DNA reads TGCGCCAGCAGCGGGGACCATGAGCAGTTCTTC. Translating gives CASSGDHEQFF.

This clonotype showed up just a few times. The chain uses TRBV20-1 and TRBJ2-7, with 7 bases that match TRBD2. The CDR3 length is 13 residues. CDR1 and CDR2 from the germline V gene are DFQATT and SNEGSKA (reference sequence). Unmatched junction bases numbered 2, after V lost 3 bases and J lost 0 bases. The CDR3 DNA is TGCAGTGCTAGTCGCGGGAGCTCCTACGAGCAGTACTTC. Its translation: CSASRGSSYEQYF.

V and J are TRBV4-1 and TRBJ2-4; TRBD1 might be the D (6 bases). This CDR3 comprises 17 residues. Germline values: CDR1 MGHRA, CDR2 YSYEKL. V was pared by 3 bases and J by 3 bases, with 18 bases between. The CDR3 nucleotides are TGCGCCAGCAGCCAGGACCCAGGGGAAATGGGCAAAAACATTCAGTACTTC. Translated: CASSQDPGEMGKNIQYF.

This clonotype was seen only a few times. The CDR3 loop reads CASRSGQGYGYTF. CDR3 DNA sequence: TGCGCCAGTCGTTCGGGACAGGGCTATGGCTACACCTTC. The V and J genes are TRBV5-1 and TRBJ1-2; 9 positions match TRBD1. Germline V gene lookup returns CDR1 SGHRS and CDR2 YFSETQ. This CDR3 is 13 amino acids long. The ends lost 8 bases at V and 4 bases at J; junction bases unmatched: 6.

The J gene is TRBJ2-2, the V gene TRBV20-1, with 8 bases that match TRBD1. With 3 bases clipped from V and 0 bases from J, the junction kept 3 bases outside the gene matches. Germline V gene sequence: CDR1 DFQATT, CDR2 SNEGSKA (reference sequence). This CDR3 spans 15 amino acids. CDR3 amino acids: CSASDRGSNTGELFF. The CDR3 nucleotides are TGCAGTGCTAGTGACAGGGGCTCGAACACCGGGGAGCTGTTTTTT.

This clonotype was recorded a few times. One junction end disagrees with the germline gene, perhaps due to a read error. The rearrangement links TRBV11-2 to TRBJ1-1, with 9 bases fitting TRBD1. This CDR3 spans 14 amino acids. The germline V gene encodes CDR1 SGHAT and CDR2 FQNNGV. CDR3 in amino acids: CASSLSNGQGSTFF. DNA of the CDR3: TGTGCCAGCAGCTTAAGTAACGGACAGGGGTCCACCTTTTTT.

This rearrangement joins TRBV7-3 to TRBJ1-4; tentative D call: TRBD1 (6 bases). CDR3 size: 15 residues. From germline, CDR1 is SGHTA and CDR2 FQGTGA. The germline V and J ends were trimmed by 1 base and 6 bases, with 12 bases remaining between them. The CDR3: CASSLKGDGDEKLFF. CDR3 bases: TGTGCCAGCAGCTTAAAGGGGGATGGAGATGAAAAACTGTTTTTT.

There are many counts of this clonotype. The CDR3: CASSSIRLAKNIQYF. The CDR3 DNA sequence: TGTGCCAGCAGCTCCATCAGGCTAGCCAAAAACATTCAGTACTTC. V is TRBV28 and J is TRBJ2-4; D is unclear. Germline lookup yields CDR1 MDHEN and CDR2 SYDVKM. V lost 6 bases and J 0 bases, leaving 12 bases between the germline ends. The CDR3 runs 15 residues. Full variable domain (outside the CDR3, taken from reference TRBV28 and TRBJ2-4): DVKVTQSSRYLVKRTGEKVFLECVQDMDHENMFWYRQDPGLGLRLIYFSYDVKMKEKGDIPEGYSVSREKKERFSLILESASTNQTSMYLCASSSIRLAKNIQYFGAGTRLSVL.

This clonotype showed up many times. V gene TRBV4-1 combines with J gene TRBJ2-3; tentatively, D is TRBD2 (5 bases). This CDR3 is 15 amino acids long. V lost 5 bases and J 0 bases, leaving 12 bases between the germline ends. Germline V gives CDR1 MGHRA, CDR2 YSYEKL. Here the CDR3 reads CASSSSPGSTDTQYF. As DNA, the CDR3 is TGCGCCAGCAGCTCCAGCCCGGGAAGCACAGATACGCAGTATTTT.

The V and J genes are TRBV7-4 and TRBJ2-7, with 7 bases lining up with TRBD1. J gave up 6 bases and V 6 bases, and 8 bases lay outside the gene matches. The CDR3 consists of 13 residues. Germline CDR1 and CDR2: SGHVT and SQSDAQ. The CDR3 bases are TGTGCCAGCAGGCCCAAACAGGGGTGCGAGCAGTACTTC. Protein product: CASRPKQGCEQYF.

This clonotype was detected a few times. The chain recombines TRBV7-4 with TRBJ2-7, with 15 bases that match TRBD2. Germline CDR1 reads SGHVT; CDR2 reads SQSDAQ. The J segment lost 4 bases and the V segment lost 4 bases, leaving 2 bases of the junction unmatched. The CDR3 totals 15 residues. This chain's CDR3 is CASSSGLAGGYEQYF. The CDR3 bases are TGTGCCAGCAGCTCGGGACTAGCGGGGGGTTACGAGCAGTACTTC.

There are a few counts of this clonotype. The chain links TRBV6-5 to TRBJ2-3; 13 bases map to TRBD2. Unmatched junction bases numbered 2, after V lost 2 bases and J lost 3 bases. In germline, CDR1 is MNHEY, CDR2 SVGAGI. The CDR3 covers 16 residues. In nucleotides, the CDR3 is TGTGCCAGCAGTTACCGGACTAGCGGGGGTACAGATACGCAGTATTTT. As protein: CASSYRTSGGTDTQYF.

The table lists this clonotype with a few counts. The chain employs TRBV10-3 and TRBJ2-2; the match to TRBD1 covers 7 bases. This CDR3 is built from 14 residues. With V trimmed by 9 bases and J by 4 bases, 8 bases remained unmatched. Per germline, CDR1 ENHRY and CDR2 SYGVKD. CDR3 in amino acids: CAMGTAAGTGELFF. The CDR3 DNA reads TGTGCCATGGGGACAGCCGCGGGCACCGGGGAGCTGTTTTTT.